This entry describes one T cell receptor beta chain. Its antigen is as yet unknown. The source of the sample is a study of blood T cells in healthy people across ages. A second PCR of about 6 to 12 cycles used a sample-barcoded 5' primer and a J-beta primer mix. TCRdb used MiXCR to reprocess the 5' RACE reads, holding one entry per CDR3 protein. In the table there are fewer than 950,000 distinct CDR3 sequences, about 53% of which are singletons. Whole-study findings and limits: Diversity estimated from one million T cells was considered an underestimate.

The CDR3 contains 15 residues. Germline-derived CDR1 and CDR2 are MDHEN and SYDVKM. Trimming took 7 bases from V and 5 from J; bases not matched to a gene: 10. This chain uses TRBV28 with TRBJ2-7, with 11 bases that match TRBD1. The sample comprised blood. The TCR sequence derives from an elderly man in good health. The CDR3 DNA follows: TGTGCCAGCACCAAACCGGGACAGGGGGTCCACGAGCAGTACTTC. Encoded protein: CASTKPGQGVHEQYF.